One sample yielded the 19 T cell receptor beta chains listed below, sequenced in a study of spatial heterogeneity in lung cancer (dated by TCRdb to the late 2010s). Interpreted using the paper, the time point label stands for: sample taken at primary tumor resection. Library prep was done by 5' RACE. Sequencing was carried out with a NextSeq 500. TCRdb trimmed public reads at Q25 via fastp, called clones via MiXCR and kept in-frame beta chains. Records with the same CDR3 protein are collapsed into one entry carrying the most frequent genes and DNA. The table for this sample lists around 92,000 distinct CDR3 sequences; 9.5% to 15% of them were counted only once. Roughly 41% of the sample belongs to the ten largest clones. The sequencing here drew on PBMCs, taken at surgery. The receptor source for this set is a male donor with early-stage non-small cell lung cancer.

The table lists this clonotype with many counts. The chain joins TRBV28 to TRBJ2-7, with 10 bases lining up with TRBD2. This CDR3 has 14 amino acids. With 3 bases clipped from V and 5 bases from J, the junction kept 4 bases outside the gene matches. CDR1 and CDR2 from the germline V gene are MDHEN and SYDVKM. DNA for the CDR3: TGTGCCAGCAGTTTCCTAGCGGGAGTAAACGAGCAGTACTTC. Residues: CASSFLAGVNEQYF.

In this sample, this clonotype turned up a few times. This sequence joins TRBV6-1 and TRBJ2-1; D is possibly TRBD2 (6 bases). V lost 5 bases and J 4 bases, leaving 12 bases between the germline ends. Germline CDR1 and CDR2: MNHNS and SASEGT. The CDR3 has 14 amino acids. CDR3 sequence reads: CASSRAGGYNEQFF. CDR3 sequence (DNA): TGTGCCAGCAGTAGGGCCGGGGGTTACAATGAGCAGTTCTTC.

The CDR3 here is CATSRGTSGSGTYEQYF. Written as DNA, the CDR3 is TGTGCCACCAGCAGGGGGACTAGCGGGAGCGGAACCTACGAGCAGTACTTC. The chain carries TRBV15 and TRBJ2-7; 14 bases are shared with TRBD2. Per the germline V gene, CDR1 is LNHNV and CDR2 is YYDKDF (reference sequence). The CDR3 has 17 residues. Germline trimming cut 3 bases from V and 2 bases from J; bases unmatched to any gene: 6.

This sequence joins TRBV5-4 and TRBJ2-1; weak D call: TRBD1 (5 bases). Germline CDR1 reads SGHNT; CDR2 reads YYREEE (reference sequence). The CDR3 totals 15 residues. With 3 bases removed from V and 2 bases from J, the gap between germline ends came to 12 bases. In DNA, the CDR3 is TGTGCCAGCAGCTGGGGCGCGTGGCCCTACAATGAGCAGTTCTTC. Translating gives CASSWGAWPYNEQFF.

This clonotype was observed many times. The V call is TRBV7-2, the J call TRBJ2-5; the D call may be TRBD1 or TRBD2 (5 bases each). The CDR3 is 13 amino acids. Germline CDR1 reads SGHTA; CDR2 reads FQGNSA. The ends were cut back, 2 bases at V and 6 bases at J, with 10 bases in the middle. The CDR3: CASSLIRDQTQYF. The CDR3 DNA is TGTGCCAGCAGCTTAATCAGGGACCAGACCCAGTACTTC. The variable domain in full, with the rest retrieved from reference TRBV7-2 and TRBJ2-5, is GAGVSQSPSNKVTEKGKDVELRCDPISGHTALYWYRQSLGQGLEFLIYFQGNSAPDKSGLPSDRFSAERTGGSVSTLTIQRTQQEDSAVYLCASSLIRDQTQYFGPGTRLLVL.

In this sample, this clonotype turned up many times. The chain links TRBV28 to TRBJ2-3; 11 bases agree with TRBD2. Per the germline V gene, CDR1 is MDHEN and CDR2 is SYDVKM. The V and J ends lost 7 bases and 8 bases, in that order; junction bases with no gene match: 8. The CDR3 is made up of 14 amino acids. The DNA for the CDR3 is TGTGCCAGCATTCTTAGCGGGGGGGACACTACGCAGTATTTT. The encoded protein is CASILSGGDTTQYF.

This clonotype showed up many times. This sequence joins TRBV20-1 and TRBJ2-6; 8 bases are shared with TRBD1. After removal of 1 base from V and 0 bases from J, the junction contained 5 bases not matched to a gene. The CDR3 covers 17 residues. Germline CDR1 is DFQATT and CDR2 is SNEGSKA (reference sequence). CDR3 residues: CSARGRQGPSGANVLTF. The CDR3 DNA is TGCAGTGCTAGAGGAAGACAGGGGCCCTCTGGGGCCAACGTCCTGACTTTC.

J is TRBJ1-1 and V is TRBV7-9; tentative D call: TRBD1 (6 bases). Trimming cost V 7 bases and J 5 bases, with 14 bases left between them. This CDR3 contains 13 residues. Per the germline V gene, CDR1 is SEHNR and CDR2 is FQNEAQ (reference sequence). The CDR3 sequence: CASNLGAGTEAFF. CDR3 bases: TGTGCCAGCAATCTGGGGGCAGGAACTGAAGCTTTCTTT. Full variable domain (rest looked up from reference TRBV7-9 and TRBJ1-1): DTGVSQNPRHKITKRGQNVTFRCDPISEHNRLYWYRQTLGQGPEFLTYFQNEAQLEKSRLLSDRFSAERPKGSFSTLEIQRTEQGDSAMYLCASNLGAGTEAFFGQGTRLTVV.

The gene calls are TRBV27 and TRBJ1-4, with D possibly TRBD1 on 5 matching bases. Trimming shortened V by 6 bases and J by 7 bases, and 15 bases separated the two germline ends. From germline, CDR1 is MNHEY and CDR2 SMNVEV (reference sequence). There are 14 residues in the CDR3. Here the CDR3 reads CASRPLGAPEKLFF. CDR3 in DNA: TGTGCCAGCAGGCCCCTAGGGGCGCCTGAAAAACTGTTTTTT.

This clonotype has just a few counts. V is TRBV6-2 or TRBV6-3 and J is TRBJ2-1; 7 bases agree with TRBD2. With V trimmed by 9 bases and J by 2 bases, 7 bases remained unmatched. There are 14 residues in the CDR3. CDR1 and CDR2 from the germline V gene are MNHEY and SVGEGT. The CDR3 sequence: CASLARETYNEQFF. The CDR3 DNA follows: TGTGCCAGTCTGGCGCGGGAGACCTACAATGAGCAGTTCTTC.

The CDR3 region has the DNA TGTGCCAGCAGTGTCGGACAGGGTTTCAATCAGCCCCAGCATTTT. It yields the protein CASSVGQGFNQPQHF. V gene TRBV2 combines with J gene TRBJ1-5; TRBD1 matches 8 bases. This CDR3 region has 15 residues. The V segment lost 4 bases and the J segment 3 bases; nucleotides outside the gene matches: 5. Germline V lookup: CDR1 SNHLY, CDR2 FYNNEI.

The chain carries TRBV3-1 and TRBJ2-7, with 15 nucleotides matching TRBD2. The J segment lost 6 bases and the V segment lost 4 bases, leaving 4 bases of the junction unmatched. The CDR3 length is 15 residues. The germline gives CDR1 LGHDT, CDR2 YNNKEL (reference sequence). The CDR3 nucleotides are TGTGCCAGCAGCCCCGGACTAGCGGGAGGGATCGAGCAGTACTTC. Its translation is CASSPGLAGGIEQYF.

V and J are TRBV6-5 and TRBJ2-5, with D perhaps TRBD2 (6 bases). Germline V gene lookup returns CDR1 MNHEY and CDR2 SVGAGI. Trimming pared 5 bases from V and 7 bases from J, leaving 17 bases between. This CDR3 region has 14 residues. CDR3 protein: CASSRDSGEGTQYF. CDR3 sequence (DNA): TGTGCCAGCAGTCGGGACTCTGGTGAGGGGACCCAGTACTTC.

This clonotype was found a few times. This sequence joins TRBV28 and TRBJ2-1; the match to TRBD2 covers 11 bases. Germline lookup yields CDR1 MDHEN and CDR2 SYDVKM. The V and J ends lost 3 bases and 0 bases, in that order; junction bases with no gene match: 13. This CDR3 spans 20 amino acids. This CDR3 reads CASSFTRRSSGRTSYNEQFF. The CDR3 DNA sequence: TGTGCCAGCAGTTTTACCAGACGATCTAGCGGGAGGACCTCCTACAATGAGCAGTTCTTC. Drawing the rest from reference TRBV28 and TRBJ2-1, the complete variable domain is DVKVTQSSRYLVKRTGEKVFLECVQDMDHENMFWYRQDPGLGLRLIYFSYDVKMKEKGDIPEGYSVSREKKERFSLILESASTNQTSMYLCASSFTRRSSGRTSYNEQFFGPGTRLTVL.

The CDR3 here is CASSEPNREQYF. CDR3 nucleotides: TGCGCCAGCAGCGAACCTAATCGCGAGCAGTACTTC. The rearrangement joins TRBV5-1 to TRBJ2-7; D call uncertain. Germline CDR1 SGHRS, CDR2 YFSETQ. CDR3 length: 12 residues. V was trimmed by 4 bases and J by 6 bases, leaving 11 bases between them.

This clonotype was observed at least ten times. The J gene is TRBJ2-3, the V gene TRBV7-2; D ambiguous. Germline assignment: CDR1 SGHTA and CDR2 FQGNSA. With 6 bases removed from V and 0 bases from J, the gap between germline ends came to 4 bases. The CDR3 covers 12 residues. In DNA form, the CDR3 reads TGTGCCAGCAGTCCAAGCACAGATACGCAGTATTTT. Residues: CASSPSTDTQYF. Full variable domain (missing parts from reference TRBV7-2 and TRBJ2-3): GAGVSQSPSNKVTEKGKDVELRCDPISGHTALYWYRQSLGQGLEFLIYFQGNSAPDKSGLPSDRFSAERTGGSVSTLTIQRTQQEDSAVYLCASSPSTDTQYFGPGTRLTVL.

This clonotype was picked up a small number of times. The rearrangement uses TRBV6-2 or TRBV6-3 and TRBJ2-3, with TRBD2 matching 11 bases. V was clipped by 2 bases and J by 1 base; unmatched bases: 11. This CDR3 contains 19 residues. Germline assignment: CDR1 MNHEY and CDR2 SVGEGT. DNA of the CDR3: TGTGCCAGCAGTTACCCTAGCGGGGGGAAATACTCCGGCACAGATACGCAGTATTTT. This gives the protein CASSYPSGGKYSGTDTQYF.

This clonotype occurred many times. The chain's CDR3 is CASSPSTGGDEETQYF. In DNA, the CDR3 is TGTGCCAGCAGCCCTTCGACAGGGGGAGATGAAGAGACCCAGTACTTC. The gene calls are TRBV9 and TRBJ2-5, with 9 bases lining up with TRBD1. This CDR3 spans 16 amino acids. Germline assignment: CDR1 SGDLS and CDR2 YYNGEE. V shed 4 bases, J shed 3 bases, and the junction held 10 bases outside the gene matches.

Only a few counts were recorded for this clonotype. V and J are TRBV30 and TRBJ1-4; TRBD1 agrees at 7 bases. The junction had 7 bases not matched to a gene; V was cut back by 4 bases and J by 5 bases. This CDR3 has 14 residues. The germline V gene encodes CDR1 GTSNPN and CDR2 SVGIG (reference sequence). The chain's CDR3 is CAWMETGRNEKLFF. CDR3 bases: TGTGCCTGGATGGAGACAGGGCGAAATGAAAAACTGTTTTTT. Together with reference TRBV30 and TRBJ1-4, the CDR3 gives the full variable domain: SQTIHQWPATLVQPVGSPLSLECTVEGTSNPNLYWYRQAAGRGLQLLFYSVGIGQISSEVPQNLSASRPQDRQFILSSKKLLLSDSGFYLCAWMETGRNEKLFFGSGTQLSVL.